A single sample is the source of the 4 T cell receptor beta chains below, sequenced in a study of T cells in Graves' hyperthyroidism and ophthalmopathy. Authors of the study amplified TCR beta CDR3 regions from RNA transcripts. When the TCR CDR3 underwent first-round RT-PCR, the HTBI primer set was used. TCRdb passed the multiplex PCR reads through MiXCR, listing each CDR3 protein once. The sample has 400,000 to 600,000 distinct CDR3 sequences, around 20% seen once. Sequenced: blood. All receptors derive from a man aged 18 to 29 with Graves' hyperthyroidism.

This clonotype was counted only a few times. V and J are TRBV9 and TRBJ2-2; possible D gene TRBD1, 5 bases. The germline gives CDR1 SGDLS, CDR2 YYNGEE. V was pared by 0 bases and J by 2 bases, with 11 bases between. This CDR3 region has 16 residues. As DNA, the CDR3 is TGTGCCAGCAGCGTAGGACAGAACCCTAACACCGGGGAGCTGTTTTTT. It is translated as CASSVGQNPNTGELFF.

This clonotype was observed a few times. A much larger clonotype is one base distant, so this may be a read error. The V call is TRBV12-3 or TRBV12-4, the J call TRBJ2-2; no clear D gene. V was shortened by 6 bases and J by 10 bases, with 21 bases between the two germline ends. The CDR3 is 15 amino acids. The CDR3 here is CASSSGSPRPVELFF. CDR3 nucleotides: TGTGCCAGCAGCTCTGGGTCACCACGCCCCGTGGAGCTGTTTTTT.

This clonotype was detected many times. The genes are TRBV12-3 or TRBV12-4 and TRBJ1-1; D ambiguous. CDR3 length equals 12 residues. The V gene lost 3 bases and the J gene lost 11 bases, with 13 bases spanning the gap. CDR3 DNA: TGTGCCAGCAGTTTTTATAAGGGATACGCTTTCTTT. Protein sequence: CASSFYKGYAFF.

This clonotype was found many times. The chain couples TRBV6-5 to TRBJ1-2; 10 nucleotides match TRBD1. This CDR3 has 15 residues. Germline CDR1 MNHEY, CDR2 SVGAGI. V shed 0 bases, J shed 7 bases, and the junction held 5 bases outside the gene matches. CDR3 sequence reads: CASSYSGTGVVGYTF. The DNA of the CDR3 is TGTGCCAGCAGTTACTCCGGGACAGGGGTAGTTGGCTACACCTTC.